A selection of T cell receptor beta chains follows, all from one sample in a study of cytomegalovirus exposure and HLA in healthy donors. Assay: immunoSEQ multiplex PCR; the TCRdb copy retains only in-frame clones and omits some. The data contain about 120,000 clones, over 50% of them seen just once; the ten biggest clones take up 8% to 9%. Sequencing was done on a sample of PBMCs. The source of these receptors is a middle-aged woman in good health and CMV-seropositive. CDR3s leave out the opening cysteine and the closing phenylalanine or tryptophan. Fields, in order: V gene, CDR3 protein.

TRBV7-2	ASSRTGGSNQPQH
TRBV6-6	ASSGTFANTGELF
TRBV21-1	ASSKGGQVVSYEQY
TRBV29-1	SVEPSGGFAF
TRBV18	ASSPGSDTEAF
TRBV11-3	ASSSWDRKETQY
TRBV30	AWSVLGGGYT
TRBV9	ASSPLAGEQETQY
TRBV30	AWSVTRQTGKLF
TRBV28	ASRASGRGEQF
TRBV14	ASSRRDSGEQY
TRBV29-1	SVGLWGAYNEQF